This paragraph covers one T cell receptor beta chain sequence. Antigen unknown. MiXCR was run by TCRdb on the reads, yielding one entry per CDR3 protein. Among more than 400,000 distinct CDR3 sequences listed, approximately 26% were seen once. Trimming removed 5 bases from V and 4 bases from J; junction bases left unmatched: 8. Germline V CDR1 and CDR2: MNHNS, SASEGT. The CDR3 totals 15 residues. This sample was taken from a study of T cell repertoires in cytomegalovirus infection. Study background: Public TCR beta signatures were indicative of both CMV infection and a matching HLA type.

Study-wide points: Adding up the frequency of public TCR beta families identified people who carried CMV plus the relevant HLA. Dominating the ex vivo response were HLA-C-restricted CMV-specific TCR beta clonotypes.

Sequenced material: PBMCs. V gene TRBV6-1 combines with J gene TRBJ2-1; 7 bases agree with TRBD2. The TCR originated in a human donor in good health (CMV status not recorded). Some clones in this sample may be carry-over from other donors' samples. This CDR3 reads CASSNVREGYNEQFF. The CDR3 DNA follows: TGTGCCAGCAGTAATGTCAGGGAGGGTTACAATGAGCAGTTCTTC.